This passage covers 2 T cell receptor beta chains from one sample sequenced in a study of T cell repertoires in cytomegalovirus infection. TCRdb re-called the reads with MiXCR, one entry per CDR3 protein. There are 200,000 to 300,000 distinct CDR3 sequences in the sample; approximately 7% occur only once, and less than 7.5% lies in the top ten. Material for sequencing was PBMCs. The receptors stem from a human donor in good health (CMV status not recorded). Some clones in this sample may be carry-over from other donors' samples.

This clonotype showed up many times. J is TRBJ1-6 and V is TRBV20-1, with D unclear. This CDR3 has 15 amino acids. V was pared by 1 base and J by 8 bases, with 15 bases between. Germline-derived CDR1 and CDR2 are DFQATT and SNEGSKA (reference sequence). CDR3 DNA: TGCAGTGCTAGAGCTTCGACGGGGTATGATTCACCCCTCCACTTT. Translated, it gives CSARASTGYDSPLHF.

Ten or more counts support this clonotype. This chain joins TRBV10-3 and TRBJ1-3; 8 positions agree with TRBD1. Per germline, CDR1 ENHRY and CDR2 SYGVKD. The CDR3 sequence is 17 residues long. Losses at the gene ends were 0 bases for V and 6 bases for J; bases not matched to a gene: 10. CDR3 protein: CAISESFGRRGLNTIYF. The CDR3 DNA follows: TGTGCCATCAGTGAGTCTTTCGGGCGCAGGGGGCTAAACACCATATATTTT.